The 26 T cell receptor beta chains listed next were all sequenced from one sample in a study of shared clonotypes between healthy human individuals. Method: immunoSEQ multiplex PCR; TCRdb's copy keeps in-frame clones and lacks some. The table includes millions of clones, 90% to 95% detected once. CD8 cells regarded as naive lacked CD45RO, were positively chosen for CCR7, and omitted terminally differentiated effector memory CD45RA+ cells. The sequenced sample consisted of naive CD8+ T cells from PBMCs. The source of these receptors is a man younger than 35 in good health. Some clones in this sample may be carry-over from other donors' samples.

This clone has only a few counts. CDR3 region: CASRASDSGDTEAFF. The CDR3 coding sequence is TGTGCCAGCAGAGCCTCGGACAGTGGGGACACTGAAGCTTTCTTT. V usage is TRBV13 and J usage is TRBJ1-1; possible D gene TRBD1, 6 bases. Trimming cost V 6 bases and J 3 bases, with 17 bases left between them. The CDR3 contains 15 residues. Germline V gene data show CDR1 as PRHDT and CDR2 as FYEKMQ (reference sequence).

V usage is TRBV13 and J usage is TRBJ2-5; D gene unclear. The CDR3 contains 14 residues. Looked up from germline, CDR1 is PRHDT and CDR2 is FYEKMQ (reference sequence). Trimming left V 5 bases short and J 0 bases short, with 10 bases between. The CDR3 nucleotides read TGTGCCAGCAGCCTCAGAGCGTACCAAGAGACCCAGTACTTC. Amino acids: CASSLRAYQETQYF.

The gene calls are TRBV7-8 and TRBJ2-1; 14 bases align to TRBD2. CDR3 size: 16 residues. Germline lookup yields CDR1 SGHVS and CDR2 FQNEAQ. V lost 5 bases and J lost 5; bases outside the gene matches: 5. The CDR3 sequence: CASSRGLAGVDNEQFF. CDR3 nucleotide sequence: TGTGCCAGCAGCAGGGGACTAGCGGGAGTTGACAATGAGCAGTTCTTC.

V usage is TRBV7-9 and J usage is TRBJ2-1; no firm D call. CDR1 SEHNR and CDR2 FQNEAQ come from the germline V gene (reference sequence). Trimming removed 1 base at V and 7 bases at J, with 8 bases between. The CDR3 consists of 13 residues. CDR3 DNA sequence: TGTGCCAGCAGCTTAGGCAGGAAAAATGAGCAGTTCTTC. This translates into CASSLGRKNEQFF.

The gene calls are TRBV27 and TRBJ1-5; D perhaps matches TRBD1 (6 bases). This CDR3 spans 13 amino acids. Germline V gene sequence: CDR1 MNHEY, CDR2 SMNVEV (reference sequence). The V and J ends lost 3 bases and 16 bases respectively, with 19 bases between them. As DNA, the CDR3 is TGTGCCAGCAGTTTCGGCCGAGGGGGGTTCAATCATTTT. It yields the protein CASSFGRGGFNHF.

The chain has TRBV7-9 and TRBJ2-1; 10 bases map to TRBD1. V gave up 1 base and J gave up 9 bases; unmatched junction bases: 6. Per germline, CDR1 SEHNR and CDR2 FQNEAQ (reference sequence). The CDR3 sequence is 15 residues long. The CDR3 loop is CASSLVGQGFPEQFF. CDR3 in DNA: TGTGCCAGCAGCTTAGTGGGACAGGGGTTTCCTGAGCAGTTCTTC. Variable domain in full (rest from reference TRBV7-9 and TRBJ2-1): DTGVSQNPRHKITKRGQNVTFRCDPISEHNRLYWYRQTLGQGPEFLTYFQNEAQLEKSRLLSDRFSAERPKGSFSTLEIQRTEQGDSAMYLCASSLVGQGFPEQFFGPGTRLTVL.

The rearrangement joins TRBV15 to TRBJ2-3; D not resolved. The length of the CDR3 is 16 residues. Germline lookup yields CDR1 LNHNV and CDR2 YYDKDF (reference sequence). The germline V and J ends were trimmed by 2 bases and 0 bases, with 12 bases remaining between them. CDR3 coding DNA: TGTGCCACCAGCAGACCGGGTCCATCTAGCACAGATACGCAGTATTTT. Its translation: CATSRPGPSSTDTQYF.

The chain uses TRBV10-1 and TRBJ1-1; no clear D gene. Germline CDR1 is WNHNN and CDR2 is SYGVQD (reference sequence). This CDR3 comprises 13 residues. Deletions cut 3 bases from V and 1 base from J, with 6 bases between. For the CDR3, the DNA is TGCGCCAGCAGTGAAGGGCAGAACACTGAAGCTTTCTTT. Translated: CASSEGQNTEAFF.

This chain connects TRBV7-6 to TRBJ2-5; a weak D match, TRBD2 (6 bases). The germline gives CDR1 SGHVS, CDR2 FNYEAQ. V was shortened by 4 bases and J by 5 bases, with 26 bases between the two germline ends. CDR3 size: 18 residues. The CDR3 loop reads CASSSGRGILKGTETQYF. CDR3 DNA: TGTGCCAGCAGCTCCGGGCGGGGTATTCTCAAAGGAACGGAGACCCAGTACTTC.

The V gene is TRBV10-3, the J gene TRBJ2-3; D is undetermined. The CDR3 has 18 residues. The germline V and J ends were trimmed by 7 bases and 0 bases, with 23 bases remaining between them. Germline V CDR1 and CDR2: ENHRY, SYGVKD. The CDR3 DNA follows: TGTGCCATCACAGGTCAGAGCAGAAGCGTTCCTAGCACAGATACGCAGTATTTT. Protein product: CAITGQSRSVPSTDTQYF.

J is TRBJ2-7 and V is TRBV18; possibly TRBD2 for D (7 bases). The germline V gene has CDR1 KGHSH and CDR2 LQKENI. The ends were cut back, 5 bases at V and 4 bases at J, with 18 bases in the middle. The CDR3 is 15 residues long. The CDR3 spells CASSSTQGGGYEQYF. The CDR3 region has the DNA TGTGCCAGCTCATCGACACAGGGAGGGGGGTACGAGCAGTACTTC.

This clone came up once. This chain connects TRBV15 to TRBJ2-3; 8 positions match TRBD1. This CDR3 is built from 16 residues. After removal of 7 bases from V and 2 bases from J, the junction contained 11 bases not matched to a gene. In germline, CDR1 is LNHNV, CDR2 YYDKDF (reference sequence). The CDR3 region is CATNPTGDRNTDTQYF. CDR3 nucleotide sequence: TGTGCCACCAACCCAACGGGGGACAGGAACACAGATACGCAGTATTTT.

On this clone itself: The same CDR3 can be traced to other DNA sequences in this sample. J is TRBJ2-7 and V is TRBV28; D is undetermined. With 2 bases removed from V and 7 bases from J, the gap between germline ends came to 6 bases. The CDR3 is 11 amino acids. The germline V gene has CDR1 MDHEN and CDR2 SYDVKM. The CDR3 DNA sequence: TGTGCCAGCAGTTTAGTAGGGGAGCAGTACTTC. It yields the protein CASSLVGEQYF.

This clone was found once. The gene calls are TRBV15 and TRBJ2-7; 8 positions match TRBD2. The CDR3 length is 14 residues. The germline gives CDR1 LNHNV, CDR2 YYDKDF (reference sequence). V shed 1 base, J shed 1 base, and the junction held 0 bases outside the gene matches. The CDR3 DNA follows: TGTGCCACCAGCAGAGGCGGGGGGTCCTACGAGCAGTACTTC. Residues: CATSRGGGSYEQYF.

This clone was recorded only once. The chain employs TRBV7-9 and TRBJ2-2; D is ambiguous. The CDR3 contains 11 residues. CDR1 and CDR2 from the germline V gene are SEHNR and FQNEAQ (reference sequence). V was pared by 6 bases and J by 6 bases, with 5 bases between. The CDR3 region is CASSEAGELFF. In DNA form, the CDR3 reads TGTGCCAGCAGTGAAGCCGGGGAGCTGTTTTTT.

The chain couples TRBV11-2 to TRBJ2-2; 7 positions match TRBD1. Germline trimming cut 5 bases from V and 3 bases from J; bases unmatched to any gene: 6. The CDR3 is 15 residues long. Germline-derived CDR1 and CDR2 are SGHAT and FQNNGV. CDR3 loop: CASSARGRDTGELFF. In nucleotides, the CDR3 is TGTGCCAGCAGCGCGAGGGGGCGGGACACCGGGGAGCTGTTTTTT.

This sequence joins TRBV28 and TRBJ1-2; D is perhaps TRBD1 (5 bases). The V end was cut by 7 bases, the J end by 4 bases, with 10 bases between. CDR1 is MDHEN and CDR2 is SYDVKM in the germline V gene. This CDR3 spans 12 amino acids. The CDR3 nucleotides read TGTGCCAGCAACGACAGATTCTATGGCTACACCTTC. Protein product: CASNDRFYGYTF.

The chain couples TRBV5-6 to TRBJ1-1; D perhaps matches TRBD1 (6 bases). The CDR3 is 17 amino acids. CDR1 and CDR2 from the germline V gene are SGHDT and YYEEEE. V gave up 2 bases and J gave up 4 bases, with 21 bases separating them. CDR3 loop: CASSFQWEWGAGTEAFF. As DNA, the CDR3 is TGTGCCAGCAGCTTTCAATGGGAGTGGGGGGCTGGCACTGAAGCTTTCTTT.

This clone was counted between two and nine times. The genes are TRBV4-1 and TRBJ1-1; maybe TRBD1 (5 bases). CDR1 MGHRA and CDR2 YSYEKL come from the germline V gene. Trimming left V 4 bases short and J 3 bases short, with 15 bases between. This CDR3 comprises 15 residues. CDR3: CASSLKLRGDTEAFF. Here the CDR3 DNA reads TGCGCCAGCAGCCTGAAACTACGGGGGGACACTGAAGCTTTCTTT.

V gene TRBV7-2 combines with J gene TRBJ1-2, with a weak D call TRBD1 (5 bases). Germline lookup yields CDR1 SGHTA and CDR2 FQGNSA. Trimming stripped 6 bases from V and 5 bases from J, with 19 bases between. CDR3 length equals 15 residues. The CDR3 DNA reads TGTGCCAGCAGTCCCGCAGGGCCTTCCTTTTATGGCTACACCTTC. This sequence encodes CASSPAGPSFYGYTF. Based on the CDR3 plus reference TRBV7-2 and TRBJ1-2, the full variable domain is GAGVSQSPSNKVTEKGKDVELRCDPISGHTALYWYRQSLGQGLEFLIYFQGNSAPDKSGLPSDRFSAERTGGSVSTLTIQRTQQEDSAVYLCASSPAGPSFYGYTFGSGTRLTVV.

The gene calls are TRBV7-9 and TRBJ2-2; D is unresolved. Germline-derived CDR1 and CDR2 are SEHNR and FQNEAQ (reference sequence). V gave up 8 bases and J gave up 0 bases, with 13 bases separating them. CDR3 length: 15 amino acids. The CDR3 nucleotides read TGTGCCAGCCCCCACCCTTACCCGAACACCGGGGAGCTGTTTTTT. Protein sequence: CASPHPYPNTGELFF.

For the CDR3, the DNA is TGTGCCAGCAGCTCCCAGGGACTAGCGGGAAGAGATACGCAGTATTTT. It is translated as CASSSQGLAGRDTQYF. The rearrangement joins TRBV13 to TRBJ2-3; 13 bases agree with TRBD2. Germline V gives CDR1 PRHDT, CDR2 FYEKMQ (reference sequence). Unmatched junction bases numbered 6, after V lost 4 bases and J lost 5 bases. This CDR3 is built from 16 residues. The variable domain in full, completed from reference TRBV13 and TRBJ2-3, reads AAGVIQSPRHLIKEKRETATLKCYPIPRHDTVYWYQQGPGQDPQFLISFYEKMQSDKGSIPDRFSAQQFSDYHSELNMSSLELGDSALYFCASSSQGLAGRDTQYFGPGTRLTVL.

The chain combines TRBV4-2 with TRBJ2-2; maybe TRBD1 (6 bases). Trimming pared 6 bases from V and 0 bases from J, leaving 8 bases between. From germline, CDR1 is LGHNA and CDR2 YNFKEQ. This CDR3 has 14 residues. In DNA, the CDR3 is TGTGCCAGCAGGGACAGAGCGAACACCGGGGAGCTGTTTTTT. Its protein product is CASRDRANTGELFF.

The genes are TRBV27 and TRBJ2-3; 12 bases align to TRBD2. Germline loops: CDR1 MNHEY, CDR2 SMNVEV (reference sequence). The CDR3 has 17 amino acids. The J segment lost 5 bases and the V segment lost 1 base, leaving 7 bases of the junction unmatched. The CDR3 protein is CASSLLRLAGGGDTQYF. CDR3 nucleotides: TGTGCCAGCAGTTTATTACGGCTAGCGGGAGGGGGAGATACGCAGTATTTT.

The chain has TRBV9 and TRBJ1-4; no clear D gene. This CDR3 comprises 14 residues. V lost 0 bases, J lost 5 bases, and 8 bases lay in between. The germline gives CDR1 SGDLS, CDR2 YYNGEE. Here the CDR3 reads CASSVGRRNEKLFF. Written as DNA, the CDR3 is TGTGCCAGCAGCGTAGGCCGGAGGAATGAAAAACTGTTTTTT.

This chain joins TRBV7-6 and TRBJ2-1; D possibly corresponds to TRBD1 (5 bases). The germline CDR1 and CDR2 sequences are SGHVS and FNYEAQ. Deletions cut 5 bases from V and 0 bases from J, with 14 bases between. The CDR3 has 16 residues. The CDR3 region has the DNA TGTGCCAGCAGCCCTCGACAGTTGAGCTCCTACAATGAGCAGTTCTTC. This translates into CASSPRQLSSYNEQFF.